This T cell receptor (beta chain) comes out of a study of blood T cell repertoires in COVID-19. Study summary: There were acute and convalescent COVID-19 samples, and they came from the United States, Italy and Spain.

Only a few counts were recorded for this clone. Per the study methods: Using reference gene primer amplification, nucleated cell counts were estimated. Produced via immunoSEQ multiplex PCR; TCRdb's table is partial and in-frame only. V, J and clone size are those of that table, while D and trimming were read from the DNA. The sample has roughly 400,000 clones; about 87% are singletons. Study members were between about 18 and 100 years old and lived in roughly 24 US regions. Cohort 3 recovery required two negative PCRs, clearance, or symptom resolution. The CDR3 covers 12 residues. Germline lookup yields CDR1 SEHNR and CDR2 FQNEAQ (reference sequence). V was clipped by 3 bases and J by 5 bases, with 7 bases between them.

V is TRBV7-9 and J is TRBJ1-2; D is undetermined. This receptor was obtained from a woman between 45 and 60 years old who had recovered from COVID-19. The sample taken for sequencing was PBMCs or T cells enriched from blood (not recorded which). The CDR3 DNA is TGTGCCAGCAGCTTCAGTGATTATGGCTACACCTTC. Its protein product is CASSFSDYGYTF. The full variable domain, completed using reference TRBV7-9 and TRBJ1-2, is DTGVSQNPRHKITKRGQNVTFRCDPISEHNRLYWYRQTLGQGPEFLTYFQNEAQLEKSRLLSDRFSAERPKGSFSTLEIQRTEQGDSAMYLCASSFSDYGYTFGSGTRLTVV.